Listed below are T cell receptor beta chains from one sample, sequenced in a study of cytomegalovirus exposure and HLA in healthy donors. The repertoire was sequenced with immunoSEQ multiplex PCR; TCRdb's copy has only in-frame clones and lacks some. The table includes over 150,000 clones, over 80% detected once. The sample taken for sequencing was PBMCs. Every receptor here comes from a girl aged 5 to 17 in good health and CMV-seropositive. Both conserved end residues are part of each CDR3. The D gene is left open where the match is weak. For some rows the clone size is stated as once, few or many, or as a class when expanded; others skip it.

cdr3_nt cdr3_aa d_call j_call clone_size v_call
TGTGCCAGCAGCCTCACACGGGACAGAGCCTACGAGCAGTACTTC CASSLTRDRAYEQYF TRBD1 TRBJ2-7 . TRBV7-3
TGTGCCAGCAGTATTGCCAGCGAAGATACGCAGTATTTT CASSIASEDTQYF . TRBJ2-3 . TRBV9
TGTGCCAGCAGGGACGACAGGGTACGGGATGGCTACACCTTC CASRDDRVRDGYTF TRBD1 TRBJ1-2 . TRBV2
TGTGCCAGCTCACCACCGTGGCTAGCGGGAGGGCAAGAGACCCAGTACTTC CASSPPWLAGGQETQYF TRBD2 TRBJ2-5 once TRBV18
TGCGCCAGCCACCGGGGCAGGGGAAACACTGAAGCTTTCTTT CASHRGRGNTEAFF . TRBJ1-1 . TRBV5-1
TGTGCCACCAGGCTAGGGGGAGGGAGCAATCAGCCCCAGCATTTT CATRLGGGSNQPQHF . TRBJ1-5 . TRBV15
TGCAGCGGTAGTAGCGGGAGGAGGGCGAAGACCCAGTACTTC CSGSSGRRAKTQYF TRBD2 TRBJ2-5 . TRBV29-1
TGTGCCAGCAGCTTGGGGGGCTGGTCGAACACTGAAGCTTTCTTT CASSLGGWSNTEAFF . TRBJ1-1 . TRBV5-4
TGTGCCATCAGTGAGGACTACCCCACCGGGGAGCTGTTTTTT CAISEDYPTGELFF . TRBJ2-2 . TRBV10-3
TGTGCCGGCAGCTCGTTCAGGGTTGGGGCCAACGTCCTGACTTTC CAGSSFRVGANVLTF . TRBJ2-6 . TRBV11-2
TGTGCCAGCATGTCTGGCCAGGGGAATTATCAGCCCCAGCATTTT CASMSGQGNYQPQHF . TRBJ1-5 . TRBV6-5
TGTGCCAGCAGACATACAGGGTTGAACTACAATGAGCAGTTCTTC CASRHTGLNYNEQFF . TRBJ2-1 . TRBV7-9
TGCGCCAGCAGTGGGACAGAAGCTTTCTTT CASSGTEAFF . TRBJ1-1 . TRBV10-2
TGTGCCAGTCGTTCAGGGGTTATCACTGAAGCTTTCTTT CASRSGVITEAFF . TRBJ1-1 . TRBV6-1
TGCAGCGTTGTGGGTCCTTCATTTGTCAGAGGAACTGAAGCTTTCTTT CSVVGPSFVRGTEAFF . TRBJ1-1 . TRBV29-1
TGTGCCAGCAGCTTGGGGCCAGATACGCAGTATTTT CASSLGPDTQYF . TRBJ2-3 . TRBV11-3
TGTGCCATCAGTGAGGGACTCTTTAATGAAAAACTGTTTTTT CAISEGLFNEKLFF . TRBJ1-4 . TRBV10-3
TGTGCCAGCAGCTTAACAGGGCTCCAAGAGACCCAGTACTTC CASSLTGLQETQYF . TRBJ2-5 few TRBV5-5
TGTGCCAGCAGCTTGCGCGTCGGGGGGATGGCCAAAAACATTCAGTACTTC CASSLRVGGMAKNIQYF TRBD2 TRBJ2-4 . TRBV5-6
TGTGCCAGCTCACATGAAACAGGGGACGCTGAAGCTTTCTTT CASSHETGDAEAFF TRBD1 TRBJ1-1 . TRBV18
TGTGCCAGCAGTGCAGTCCGACAGGGGGATCAGCCCCAGCATTTT CASSAVRQGDQPQHF TRBD1 TRBJ1-5 . TRBV6-1
TGTGCCAGCAGCCTCCAGCGGGGGGTCGCAGAGACCCAGTACTTC CASSLQRGVAETQYF TRBD2 TRBJ2-5 . TRBV7-2
TGCGCCAGCAGCACGGGACAGGACTACGAGCAGTACTTC CASSTGQDYEQYF TRBD1 TRBJ2-7 . TRBV5-1
TGCGCCAGCAGCCAGGGGACAGGGGCTTACAATGAGCAGTTCTTC CASSQGTGAYNEQFF TRBD1 TRBJ2-1 . TRBV4-1